The clone carrying this TCR beta chain was found a few times. Its antigen remains unidentified. This specimen belongs to a study of CD8+ T cells in alopecia areata. RNA extraction was followed by reverse transcription into cDNA, which acted as the sequencing template. Sequencing was performed with immunoSEQ multiplex PCR; in TCRdb, only in-frame clones are kept and a portion is missing. The sample carries 140,000 or so clones, approximately 50% recorded once. Points from the study as a whole: Lesional scalp exceeded normal scalp in clonality, especially in alopecia totalis/universalis. Possibly as an HLA-related effect, TCR sharing across patients appeared less clear than in mice.

This sample comprised CD4+ T cells sorted from blood, obtained at week 0. The sequence came from a human donor with alopecia areata.

The CDR3 DNA is TGTGCCAGCAGCTTGGCCCGGGTCCCAGATACGCAGTATTTT. It encodes CASSLARVPDTQYF. This chain uses TRBV5-4 with TRBJ2-3; no clear D gene. The V gene's germline CDR1 is SGHNT and CDR2 YYREEE (reference sequence). The CDR3 loop spans 14 amino acids. V was pared by 0 bases and J by 4 bases, with 9 bases between.